This T cell receptor (beta chain) appears in the sequencing data of a study of blood T cell repertoires in COVID-19. TCRdb's copy holds only in-frame clones and misses some; the assay was immunoSEQ multiplex PCR. The repertoire includes under 200,000 clones, about 86% of them detected once, and roughly an eighth sits in the top ten. V lost 7 bases and J lost 8, with 14 bases in between. From germline, CDR1 is GTSNPN and CDR2 SVGIG (reference sequence). This CDR3 spans 11 amino acids. The origin of this receptor is a man aged 30 to 45 with active or convalescent COVID-19. Sequences were obtained from peripheral blood. V gene TRBV30 combines with J gene TRBJ1-2; D is possibly TRBD1 (6 bases). CDR3 region: CALTGGGGYTF. CDR3 DNA: TGTGCCTTGACAGGCGGCGGAGGCTACACCTTC. The complete variable domain, with remaining parts taken from reference TRBV30 and TRBJ1-2, reads SQTIHQWPATLVQPVGSPLSLECTVEGTSNPNLYWYRQAAGRGLQLLFYSVGIGQISSEVPQNLSASRPQDRQFILSSKKLLLSDSGFYLCALTGGGGYTFGSGTRLTVV.